Presented here are 2 T cell receptor beta chains from one specimen sequenced in a study of spatial heterogeneity in lung cancer. Findings and limits, study-wide: Counts of expanded alpha and beta TCRs within tumors tracked the tumor nonsynonymous mutation count.

TCRdb re-called the 5' RACE reads through MiXCR, storing one row per CDR3 protein. The sample lists about 2,800 distinct CDR3 sequences, approximately 10% occurring once. No cognate antigen is known for these TCRs. Time point here: sample taken at primary tumor resection. Sequenced material: lung tumor tissue, taken at surgery. Receptor source: a male donor with early-stage non-small cell lung cancer.

This clonotype is labeled as medium-sized (0.01 to 0.1%). This beta chain is an off-target read within a library intended for alpha chains, so its frequency means little. The V call is TRBV7-6, the J call TRBJ1-1; D is ambiguous. V was shortened by 6 bases and J by 7 bases, with 27 bases between the two germline ends. This CDR3 is built from 17 residues. Germline V gene sequence: CDR1 SGHVS, CDR2 FNYEAQ. The CDR3: CASSPILDPSNLVEAFF. CDR3 nucleotide sequence: TGTGCCAGCAGTCCTATCTTGGACCCGAGCAACCTAGTTGAAGCTTTCTTT. The complete variable domain, with remaining parts taken from reference TRBV7-6 and TRBJ1-1, reads GAGVSQSPRYKVTKRGQDVALRCDPISGHVSLYWYRQALGQGPEFLTYFNYEAQQDKSGLPNDRFSAERPEGSISTLTIQRTEQRDSAMYRCASSPILDPSNLVEAFFGQGTRLTVV.

By sample fraction, this clonotype is medium-sized. A library made for alpha chains picked up this beta chain off target, so its size means little. The V gene is TRBV18, the J gene TRBJ2-2; D is undetermined. The CDR3 is 13 residues long. The V gene's germline CDR1 is KGHSH and CDR2 LQKENI. V was clipped by 3 bases and J by 4 bases, with 6 bases between them. DNA of the CDR3: TGTGCCAGCTCACCCTCGGGCACCGGGGAGCTGTTTTTT. Its protein is CASSPSGTGELFF.